This T cell receptor beta chain is drawn from a study of blood T cell repertoires in COVID-19. The CDR3 is 17 residues long. Trimming took off 2 bases at V and 4 bases at J, with 19 bases between the two ends. Germline assignment: CDR1 SGHRS and CDR2 YFSETQ. Measured with immunoSEQ multiplex PCR; TCRdb has only the in-frame clones, and not every one. This table has roughly 220,000 clones, roughly 79% appearing once. Sequencing was performed on peripheral blood. This TCR derives from a woman older than 75 with COVID-19, enrolled during active disease. The chain combines TRBV5-1 with TRBJ1-3; D is unclear. The CDR3 reads CASSFGLDTGIGNTIYF. The CDR3 bases are TGCGCCAGCAGCTTTGGCCTCGATACCGGGATCGGAAACACCATATATTTT.